Presented here are 10 T cell receptor beta chains from one specimen sequenced in a study of cytomegalovirus exposure and HLA in healthy donors. The study ran its PCR with 60 Vbeta and 13 Jbeta primers. Assay: immunoSEQ multiplex PCR; the TCRdb copy retains only in-frame clones and omits some. The table has roughly 100,000 clones, approximately 77% seen once. The sequenced sample consisted of PBMCs. The receptors here all came from a male donor in good health and CMV-seropositive.

The CDR3 sequence: CASSPTRIVTGELFF. The CDR3 DNA is TGTGCCAGCAGCCCAACCCGAATAGTCACCGGGGAGCTGTTTTTT. This sequence joins TRBV11-2 and TRBJ2-2; no firm D call. This CDR3 is built from 15 residues. The germline V gene encodes CDR1 SGHAT and CDR2 FQNNGV. The V gene lost 5 bases and the J gene lost 4 bases, with 14 bases spanning the gap.

V usage is TRBV27 and J usage is TRBJ2-7, with TRBD2 matching over 10 bases. The CDR3 covers 15 residues. The germline gives CDR1 MNHEY, CDR2 SMNVEV (reference sequence). The ends lost 1 base at V and 3 bases at J; junction bases unmatched: 3. The CDR3 loop reads CASSLFGTSDYEQYF. DNA of the CDR3: TGTGCCAGCAGTTTATTCGGGACTAGCGACTACGAGCAGTACTTC.

The sample holds a few counts of this clone. The V and J genes are TRBV14 and TRBJ2-6; perhaps TRBD1 as D (6 bases). V was clipped by 4 bases and J by 3 bases, with 22 bases between them. Per the germline V gene, CDR1 is SGHDN and CDR2 is FVKESK. The CDR3 is 19 amino acids. As DNA, the CDR3 is TGTGCCAGCAGCCCGCCAACTCGACAGGCCCTTGGTGGGGCCAACGTCCTGACTTTC. Translated, it gives CASSPPTRQALGGANVLTF.

The chain has TRBV18 and TRBJ2-2; tentative D call: TRBD2 (5 bases). V was clipped by 3 bases and J by 4 bases, with 12 bases between them. Germline V CDR1 and CDR2: KGHSH, LQKENI. This CDR3 region has 15 residues. The CDR3 protein is CASSPRRELTGELFF. CDR3 nucleotides: TGTGCCAGCTCACCGAGACGGGAACTCACCGGGGAGCTGTTTTTT. Complete variable domain (other parts from reference TRBV18 and TRBJ2-2): NAGVMQNPRHLVRRRGQEARLRCSPMKGHSHVYWYRQLPEEGLKFMVYLQKENIIDESGMPKERFSAEFPKEGPSILRIQQVVRGDSAAYFCASSPRRELTGELFFGEGSRLTVL.

The chain recombines TRBV21-1 with TRBJ1-4. TRBV21-1 is classified as a pseudogene. The CDR3 is made up of 16 amino acids. Here the CDR3 reads CASSKGGYQSNEKLFF. The CDR3 DNA reads TGTGCCAGCAGCAAAGGAGGGTACCAGTCTAATGAAAAACTGTTTTTT.

The J gene is TRBJ2-4, the V gene TRBV19; a weak D match, TRBD2 (7 bases). Trimming stripped 3 bases from V and 6 bases from J, with 12 bases between. This CDR3 spans 14 amino acids. Germline CDR1 reads LNHDA; CDR2 reads SQIVND (reference sequence). In nucleotides, the CDR3 is TGTGCCAGTAGTATGGGGGGGCTCGGAAACATTCAGTACTTC. It codes for CASSMGGLGNIQYF. Full variable domain (remainder filled in from reference TRBV19 and TRBJ2-4): DGGITQSPKYLFRKEGQNVTLSCEQNLNHDAMYWYRQDPGQGLRLIYYSQIVNDFQKGDIAEGYSVSREKKESFPLTVTSAQKNPTAFYLCASSMGGLGNIQYFGAGTRLSVL.

The CDR3 DNA is TGTGCCAGCAGTTCACCAACACGGGTTGAGCAGTACTTC. This codes for CASSSPTRVEQYF. This sequence joins TRBV28 and TRBJ2-7; unclear D gene. The V gene lost 4 bases and the J gene lost 7 bases, with 14 bases spanning the gap. Germline CDR1 reads MDHEN; CDR2 reads SYDVKM. The length of the CDR3 is 13 residues.

This chain links TRBV27 with TRBJ2-7; 8 nucleotides match TRBD2. Per germline, CDR1 MNHEY and CDR2 SMNVEV (reference sequence). The CDR3 is 15 amino acids. The ends lost 3 bases at V and 7 bases at J; junction bases unmatched: 11. CDR3: CASSLALAAAGEQYF. The CDR3 nucleotides read TGTGCCAGCAGTTTGGCACTAGCGGCGGCGGGGGAGCAGTACTTC.

CDR3 sequence: CASGTDNSPLHF. The CDR3 DNA reads TGTGCCTCCGGGACAGATAATTCACCCCTCCACTTT. The chain joins TRBV6-1 to TRBJ1-6; TRBD1 matches 7 bases. The CDR3 totals 12 residues. V trimming: 11 bases; J trimming: 5 bases; junction bases outside the gene matches: 3. Germline-derived CDR1 and CDR2 are MNHNS and SASEGT.

Notes on this clone: The junction shows a germline mismatch at one end, possibly a read error. The chain employs TRBV18 and TRBJ2-6; 7 nucleotides agree with TRBD1. The germline V gene encodes CDR1 KGHSH and CDR2 LQKENI. This CDR3 contains 16 residues. CDR3 in amino acids: CASSPLRGPGANGLTF. The CDR3 DNA reads as TGTGCCAGCTCACCACTAAGGGGGCCTGGGGCCAACGGCCTGACTTTC.